This TCR beta chain is from a study of blood T cell repertoires in COVID-19. At the level of the study: Acute-phase and convalescent COVID-19 samples originated in the United States, Italy and Spain. PBMCs, B-cell-depleted T cells, or T cells were the source of the cDNA or gDNA that made up the material.

Original processing methods: By means of reference gene primer amplification, nucleated cell counts were estimated. TCRdb's copy holds only in-frame clones and misses some; the assay was immunoSEQ multiplex PCR. That table gives V, J and clone size, and the DNA gave D and trimming. The data contain approximately 190,000 clones, approximately 90% of them singletons. The germline gives CDR1 MNHEY, CDR2 SMNVEV (reference sequence). The CDR3 spans 15 residues. V lost 8 bases and J lost 4; bases outside the gene matches: 11. The chain links TRBV27 to TRBJ2-1; 7 positions agree with TRBD2. The TCR sequence derives from a woman aged 40 to 50 who had recovered from COVID-19. Sequences were obtained from peripheral blood. CDR3 bases: TGTGCCAGCCGTGGGGCCCGACTAGCTTACAATGAGCAGTTCTTC. Translating it yields CASRGARLAYNEQFF.